This entry lists 22 T cell receptor beta chains sequenced from one sample in a study of T cell changes during pregnancy in multiple sclerosis. TCRdb's copy holds only in-frame clones and misses some; the assay was immunoSEQ multiplex PCR. The data contain over 70,000 clones, roughly 92% of them singletons. The sequences come from peripheral blood, collected in the third trimester of pregnancy. The receptors come from a female donor in good health, enrolled as a control in a pregnancy study.

The J gene is TRBJ1-2, the V gene TRBV4-1, with a weak D call TRBD1 (6 bases). This CDR3 is built from 15 residues. V was shortened by 4 bases and J by 0 bases, with 12 bases between the two germline ends. The V gene's germline CDR1 is MGHRA and CDR2 YSYEKL. The CDR3 loop reads CASSLRDTTNYGYTF. In nucleotides, the CDR3 is TGCGCCAGCAGCCTCCGGGACACGACTAACTATGGCTACACCTTC.

The chain links TRBV10-3 to TRBJ2-1, with TRBD2 identical over 9 bases. The V segment lost 5 bases and the J segment 0 bases; nucleotides outside the gene matches: 5. The CDR3 contains 16 residues. Germline values: CDR1 ENHRY, CDR2 SYGVKD. The CDR3 spells CAISLASGASYNEQFF. The CDR3 DNA follows: TGTGCCATCAGTTTGGCTAGCGGGGCCTCCTACAATGAGCAGTTCTTC.

The V call is TRBV5-1, the J call TRBJ1-3; no clear D gene. CDR3 length equals 14 residues. Trimming pared 2 bases from V and 0 bases from J, leaving 6 bases between. CDR1 and CDR2 (germline): SGHRS, YFSETQ. This CDR3 is CASSLQSSGNTIYF. The CDR3 DNA follows: TGCGCCAGCAGCTTACAGAGCTCTGGAAACACCATATATTTT.

V usage is TRBV19 and J usage is TRBJ2-5, with 8 bases that match TRBD2. The CDR3 is 15 residues long. The trim removed 5 bases at V and 4 bases at J, leaving 9 bases unmatched. The V gene's germline CDR1 is LNHDA and CDR2 SQIVND (reference sequence). This CDR3 is CASSSSGSGGETQYF. CDR3 in DNA: TGTGCCAGTAGTTCCAGCGGGAGCGGTGGAGAGACCCAGTACTTC. The full variable domain, completed using reference TRBV19 and TRBJ2-5, is DGGITQSPKYLFRKEGQNVTLSCEQNLNHDAMYWYRQDPGQGLRLIYYSQIVNDFQKGDIAEGYSVSREKKESFPLTVTSAQKNPTAFYLCASSSSGSGGETQYFGPGTRLLVL.

The CDR3 coding sequence is TGTGCCAGTAGTGAAGGGGGAGAGCTATACTATGGCTACACCTTC. Residues: CASSEGGELYYGYTF. The J gene is TRBJ1-2, the V gene TRBV19, with TRBD1 as a possible D gene (6 bases). The CDR3 is made up of 15 amino acids. Germline assignment: CDR1 LNHDA and CDR2 SQIVND (reference sequence). V was trimmed by 5 bases and J by 3 bases, leaving 16 bases between them.

This rearrangement joins TRBV5-4 to TRBJ2-1, with TRBD2 matching 8 bases. This CDR3 is built from 13 residues. CDR1 SGHNT and CDR2 YYREEE come from the germline V gene (reference sequence). With V trimmed by 7 bases and J by 6 bases, 6 bases remained unmatched. The CDR3 DNA is TGTGCCAGCTCCGGGGGGGTAGGCAATGAGCAGTTCTTC. Its protein is CASSGGVGNEQFF.

The chain joins TRBV6-6 to TRBJ2-3, with 7 bases aligning to TRBD2. After removal of 2 bases from V and 6 bases from J, the junction contained 11 bases not matched to a gene. The germline CDR1 and CDR2 sequences are MNHNY and SVGAGI (reference sequence). CDR3 length equals 16 residues. CDR3 protein: CASSYPAGVGGDTQYF. The CDR3 DNA reads TGTGCCAGCAGTTACCCCGCGGGGGTCGGGGGGGATACGCAGTATTTT.

The rearrangement links TRBV14 to TRBJ2-7; possible D gene TRBD2, 5 bases. Germline V CDR1 and CDR2: SGHDN, FVKESK. This CDR3 has 17 residues. V lost 1 base and J lost 0, with 16 bases in between. The CDR3 protein is CASSQGPRRFSSYEQYF. As DNA, the CDR3 is TGTGCCAGCAGCCAAGGGCCCCGGAGGTTCAGCTCCTACGAGCAGTACTTC.

In regard to this clone: This specimen includes other DNA sequences encoding the same CDR3. The gene calls are TRBV20-1 and TRBJ1-2; no firm D call. CDR1 DFQATT and CDR2 SNEGSKA come from the germline V gene (reference sequence). The V end lost 6 bases, the J end lost 4 bases, and 9 bases lay between the germline ends. The CDR3 covers 11 residues. The CDR3 sequence: CSAAGSYGYTF. CDR3 nucleotides: TGCAGTGCAGCAGGTAGCTATGGCTACACCTTC.

The chain recombines TRBV19 with TRBJ2-3; TRBD2 aligns across 11 bases. This CDR3 is built from 16 residues. CDR1 is LNHDA, CDR2 SQIVND, per germline (reference sequence). The ends lost 5 bases at V and 6 bases at J; junction bases unmatched: 10. The chain's CDR3 is CASSSTSGRTLDTQYF. CDR3 DNA sequence: TGTGCCAGTAGTTCTACTAGCGGGAGAACTTTGGATACGCAGTATTTT. Supplemented by reference TRBV19 and TRBJ2-3, the full variable domain reads DGGITQSPKYLFRKEGQNVTLSCEQNLNHDAMYWYRQDPGQGLRLIYYSQIVNDFQKGDIAEGYSVSREKKESFPLTVTSAQKNPTAFYLCASSSTSGRTLDTQYFGPGTRLTVL.

The V gene is TRBV2, the J gene TRBJ2-2; 8 nucleotides match TRBD2. Germline values: CDR1 SNHLY, CDR2 FYNNEI. The CDR3 totals 15 residues. J lost 4 bases, V lost 7 bases, and 8 bases had no gene match. CDR3 region: CASKNGGVVTGELFF. The CDR3 nucleotides read TGTGCCAGCAAGAACGGGGGGGTGGTCACCGGGGAGCTGTTTTTT.

V gene TRBV7-3 combines with J gene TRBJ2-1; D gene ambiguous. Germline V gene lookup returns CDR1 SGHTA and CDR2 FQGTGA. This CDR3 is built from 16 residues. Trimming took 0 bases from V and 0 from J, leaving 9 bases between them. This CDR3 is CASSLTGPTSYNEQFF. CDR3 DNA sequence: TGTGCCAGCAGCTTAACTGGCCCAACCTCCTACAATGAGCAGTTCTTC.

The chain joins TRBV29-1 to TRBJ2-3; D remains ambiguous. The germline V and J ends were trimmed by 4 bases and 0 bases, with 8 bases remaining between them. The CDR3 is 13 residues long. Germline V gives CDR1 SQVTM, CDR2 ANQGSEA. Here the CDR3 DNA reads TGCAGCGTTGTGGGCCGCAGCACAGATACGCAGTATTTT. This gives the protein CSVVGRSTDTQYF.

The V gene is TRBV27, the J gene TRBJ2-5; D is ambiguous. The CDR3 runs 13 residues. V was clipped by 5 bases and J by 1 base, with 8 bases between them. From germline, CDR1 is MNHEY and CDR2 SMNVEV (reference sequence). DNA for the CDR3: TGTGCCAGCAGTCCGCACTCCCAAGAGACCCAGTACTTC. Translating it yields CASSPHSQETQYF.

The chain carries TRBV4-1 and TRBJ2-1; D unresolved. Germline loops: CDR1 MGHRA, CDR2 YSYEKL. With 1 base removed from V and 4 bases from J, the gap between germline ends came to 11 bases. The CDR3 has 15 amino acids. CDR3 sequence: CASSQVLRGYNEQFF. DNA of the CDR3: TGCGCCAGCAGCCAAGTCTTGAGAGGATACAATGAGCAGTTCTTC.

The genes are TRBV5-1 and TRBJ2-3; D gene unclear. V shed 6 bases and J shed 2 bases, with 10 bases lying between them. This CDR3 is built from 13 residues. Germline V CDR1 and CDR2: SGHRS, YFSETQ. The CDR3 DNA follows: TGCGCCAGCAATGGGCAGCCCACAGATACGCAGTATTTT. Translated: CASNGQPTDTQYF.

J is TRBJ2-1 and V is TRBV4-1, with 7 bases matching TRBD1. V gave up 3 bases and J gave up 0 bases; unmatched junction bases: 5. CDR3 length equals 16 residues. Germline V gene data show CDR1 as MGHRA and CDR2 as YSYEKL. The CDR3 loop is CASSQGQFSSYNEQFF. The CDR3 bases are TGCGCCAGCAGCCAGGGACAGTTTAGCTCCTACAATGAGCAGTTCTTC.

The chain recombines TRBV4-1 with TRBJ1-6; D call uncertain. Trimming left V 4 bases short and J 7 bases short, with 17 bases between. CDR1 and CDR2 (germline): MGHRA, YSYEKL. The CDR3 covers 16 residues. This CDR3 is CASSLLESTTNSPLHF. The CDR3 DNA sequence: TGCGCCAGCAGCCTCCTAGAGAGCACTACAAATTCACCCCTCCACTTT.

This chain joins TRBV15 and TRBJ1-2; 10 bases match TRBD1. V gave up 3 bases and J gave up 6 bases; unmatched junction bases: 4. Germline V CDR1 and CDR2: LNHNV, YYDKDF (reference sequence). This CDR3 is 14 amino acids long. The CDR3 sequence is CATSRTGTGDGYTF. The CDR3 bases are TGTGCCACCAGCAGGACCGGGACAGGGGATGGCTACACCTTC.

The chain is built from TRBV4-1 and TRBJ1-6; D remains ambiguous. CDR1 and CDR2 (germline): MGHRA, YSYEKL. The CDR3 consists of 14 residues. V shed 4 bases and J shed 9 bases, with 13 bases lying between them. CDR3 region: CASSRSGGPSPLHF. Here the CDR3 DNA reads TGCGCCAGCAGCCGGTCTGGAGGGCCTTCACCCCTCCACTTT.

The CDR3, as DNA: TGTGCCAGCAGCCTTTGGACAGGGAGTTCCTATAATTCACCCCTCCACTTT. As protein: CASSLWTGSSYNSPLHF. The V call is TRBV13, the J call TRBJ1-6; 8 positions agree with TRBD1. CDR1 is PRHDT and CDR2 is FYEKMQ in the germline V gene (reference sequence). This CDR3 is 17 amino acids long. V was clipped by 5 bases and J by 1 base; unmatched bases: 7.

The V and J genes are TRBV28 and TRBJ2-5, with D perhaps matching TRBD1 (5 bases). The CDR3 is 17 amino acids. Trimming stripped 3 bases from V and 0 bases from J, with 17 bases between. CDR1 and CDR2 from the germline V gene are MDHEN and SYDVKM. CDR3 in amino acids: CASSFGSDRAYQETQYF. In nucleotides, the CDR3 is TGTGCCAGCAGTTTTGGTTCCGACAGAGCATACCAAGAGACCCAGTACTTC.